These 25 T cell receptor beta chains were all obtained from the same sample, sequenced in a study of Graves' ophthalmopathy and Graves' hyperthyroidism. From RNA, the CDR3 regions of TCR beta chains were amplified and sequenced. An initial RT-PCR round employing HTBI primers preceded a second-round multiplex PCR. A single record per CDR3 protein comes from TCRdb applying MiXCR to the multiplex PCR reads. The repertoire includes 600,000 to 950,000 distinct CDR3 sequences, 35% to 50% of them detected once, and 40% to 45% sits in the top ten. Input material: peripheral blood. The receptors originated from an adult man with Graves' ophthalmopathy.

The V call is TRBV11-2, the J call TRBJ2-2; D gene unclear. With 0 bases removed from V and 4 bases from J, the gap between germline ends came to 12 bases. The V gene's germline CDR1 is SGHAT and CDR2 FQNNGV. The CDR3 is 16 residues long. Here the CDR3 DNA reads TGTGCCAGCAGCTTAGATCCGACGAAACTCACCGGGGAGCTGTTTTTT. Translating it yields CASSLDPTKLTGELFF.

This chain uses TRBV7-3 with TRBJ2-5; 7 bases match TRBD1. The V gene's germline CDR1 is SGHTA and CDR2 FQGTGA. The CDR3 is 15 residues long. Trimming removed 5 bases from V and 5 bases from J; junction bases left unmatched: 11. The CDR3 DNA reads TGTGCCAGCAGCCCGGGCCCAGGGGGTAGGGAGACCCAGTACTTC. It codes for CASSPGPGGRETQYF.

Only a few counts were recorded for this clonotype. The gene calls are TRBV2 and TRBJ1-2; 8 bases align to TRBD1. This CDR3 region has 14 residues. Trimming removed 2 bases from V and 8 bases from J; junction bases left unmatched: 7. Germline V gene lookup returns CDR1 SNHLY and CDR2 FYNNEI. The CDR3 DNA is TGTGCCAGCAGTGAACAGGGGGCTCTGTCGGGCTACACCTTC. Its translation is CASSEQGALSGYTF.

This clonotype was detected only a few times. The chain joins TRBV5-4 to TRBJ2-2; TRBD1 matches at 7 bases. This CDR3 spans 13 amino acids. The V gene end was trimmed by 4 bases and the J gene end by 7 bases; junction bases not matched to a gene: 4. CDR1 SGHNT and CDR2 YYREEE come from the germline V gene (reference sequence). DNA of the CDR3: TGTGCCAGCAGCCTACAGGGGATCGGGGAGCTGTTTTTT. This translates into CASSLQGIGELFF.

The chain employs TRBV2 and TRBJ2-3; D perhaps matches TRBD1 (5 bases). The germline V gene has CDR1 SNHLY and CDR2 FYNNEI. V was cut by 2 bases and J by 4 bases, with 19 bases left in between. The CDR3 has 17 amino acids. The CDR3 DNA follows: TGTGCCAGCAGTGAACAGGGATCGGGCAGTTCAGCAGATACGCAGTATTTT. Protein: CASSEQGSGSSADTQYF.

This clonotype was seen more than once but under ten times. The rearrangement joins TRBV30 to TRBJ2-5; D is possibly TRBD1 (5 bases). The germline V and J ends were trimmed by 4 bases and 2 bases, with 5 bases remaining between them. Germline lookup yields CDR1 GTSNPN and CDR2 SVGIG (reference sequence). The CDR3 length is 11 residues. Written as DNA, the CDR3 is TGTGCCTGGACAGGGCAAGAGACCCAGTACTTC. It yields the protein CAWTGQETQYF.

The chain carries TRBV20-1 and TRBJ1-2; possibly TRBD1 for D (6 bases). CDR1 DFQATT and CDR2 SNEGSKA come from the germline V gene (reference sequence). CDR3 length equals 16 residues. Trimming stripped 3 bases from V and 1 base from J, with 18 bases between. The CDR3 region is CSARLPSGTLNYGYTF. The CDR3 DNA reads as TGCAGTGCTAGGTTGCCTAGCGGGACACTTAACTATGGCTACACCTTC.

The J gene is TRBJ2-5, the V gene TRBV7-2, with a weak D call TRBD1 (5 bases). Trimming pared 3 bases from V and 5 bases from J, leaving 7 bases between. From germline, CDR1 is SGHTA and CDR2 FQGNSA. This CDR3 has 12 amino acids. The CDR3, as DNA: TGTGCCAGCAGCTTCCACAGGGAGACCCAGTACTTC. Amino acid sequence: CASSFHRETQYF. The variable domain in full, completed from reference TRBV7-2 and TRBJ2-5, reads GAGVSQSPSNKVTEKGKDVELRCDPISGHTALYWYRQSLGQGLEFLIYFQGNSAPDKSGLPSDRFSAERTGGSVSTLTIQRTQQEDSAVYLCASSFHRETQYFGPGTRLLVL.

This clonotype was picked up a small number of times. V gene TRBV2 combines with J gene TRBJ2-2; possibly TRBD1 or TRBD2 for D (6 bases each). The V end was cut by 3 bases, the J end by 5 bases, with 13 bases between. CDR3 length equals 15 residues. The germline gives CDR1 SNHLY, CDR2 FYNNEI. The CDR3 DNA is TGTGCCAGCAGTGAGGGCGGGGACAAGACCGGGGAGCTGTTTTTT. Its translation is CASSEGGDKTGELFF.

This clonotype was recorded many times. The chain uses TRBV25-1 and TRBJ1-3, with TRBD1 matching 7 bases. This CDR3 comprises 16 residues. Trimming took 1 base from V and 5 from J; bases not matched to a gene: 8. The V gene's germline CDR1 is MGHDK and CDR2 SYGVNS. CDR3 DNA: TGTGCCAGCAGTGAATCCGGGACAGCCAGCCGAAACACCATATATTTT. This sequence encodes CASSESGTASRNTIYF.

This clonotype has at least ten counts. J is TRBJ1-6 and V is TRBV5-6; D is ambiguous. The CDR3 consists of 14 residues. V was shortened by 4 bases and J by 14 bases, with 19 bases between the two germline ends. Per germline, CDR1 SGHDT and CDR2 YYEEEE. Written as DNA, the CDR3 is TGTGCCAGCAGCACGTCGGCGTTGGGGTCAGCCCTCCACTTT. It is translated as CASSTSALGSALHF.

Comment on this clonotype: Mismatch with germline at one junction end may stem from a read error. CDR3 protein: CASSYLLQGTGSNQPQHF. The DNA for the CDR3 is TGTGCCAGCAGTTACCTTTTGCAGGGGACGGGTAGCAATCAGCCCCAGCATTTT. The rearrangement uses TRBV24-1 and TRBJ1-5, with a tentative D call TRBD1 (6 bases). The CDR3 is made up of 18 amino acids. Germline values: CDR1 KGHDR, CDR2 SFDVKD.

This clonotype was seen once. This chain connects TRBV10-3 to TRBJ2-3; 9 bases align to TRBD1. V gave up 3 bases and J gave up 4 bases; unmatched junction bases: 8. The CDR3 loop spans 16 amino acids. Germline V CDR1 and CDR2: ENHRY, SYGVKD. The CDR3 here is CAISEGTGITADTQYF. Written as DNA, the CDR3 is TGTGCCATCAGTGAAGGGACAGGGATTACAGCAGATACGCAGTATTTT.

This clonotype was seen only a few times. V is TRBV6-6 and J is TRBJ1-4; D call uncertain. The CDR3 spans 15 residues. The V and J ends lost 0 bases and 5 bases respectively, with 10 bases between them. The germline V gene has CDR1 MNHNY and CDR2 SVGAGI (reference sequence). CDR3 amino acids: CASSYSVQSNEKLFF. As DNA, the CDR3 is TGTGCCAGCAGTTACTCAGTCCAGTCGAATGAAAAACTGTTTTTT.

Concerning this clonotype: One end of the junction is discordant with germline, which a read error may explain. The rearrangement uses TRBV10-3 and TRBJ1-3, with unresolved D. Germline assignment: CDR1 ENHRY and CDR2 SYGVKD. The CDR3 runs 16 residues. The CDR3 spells CASSYSPGSSGNTIYF. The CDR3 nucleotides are TGTGCCAGCAGTTACTCTCCAGGCTCCTCTGGAAACACCATATATTTT.

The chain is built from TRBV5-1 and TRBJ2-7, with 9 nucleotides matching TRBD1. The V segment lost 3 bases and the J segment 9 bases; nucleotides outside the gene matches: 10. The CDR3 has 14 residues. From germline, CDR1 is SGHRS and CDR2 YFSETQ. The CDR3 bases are TGCGCCAGCAGCTCCTCGGACAGGGGCCTAGGGCAGTACTTC. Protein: CASSSSDRGLGQYF.

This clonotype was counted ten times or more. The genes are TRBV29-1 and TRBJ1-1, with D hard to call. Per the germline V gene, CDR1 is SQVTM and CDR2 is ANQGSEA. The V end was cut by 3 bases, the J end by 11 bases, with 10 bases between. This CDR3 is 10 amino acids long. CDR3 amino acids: CSVDEARAFF. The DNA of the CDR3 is TGCAGCGTTGACGAGGCGAGGGCTTTCTTT.

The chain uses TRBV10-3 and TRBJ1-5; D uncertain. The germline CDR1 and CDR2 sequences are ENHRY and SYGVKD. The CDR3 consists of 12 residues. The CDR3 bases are TGTGCTAGAACAGATACCTATCAGCCCCAGCATTTT. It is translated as CARTDTYQPQHF.

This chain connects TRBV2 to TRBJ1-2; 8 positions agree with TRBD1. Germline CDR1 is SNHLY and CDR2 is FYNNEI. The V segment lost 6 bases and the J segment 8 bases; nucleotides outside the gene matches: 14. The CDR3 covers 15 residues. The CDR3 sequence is CASRRVNDRGYGYTF. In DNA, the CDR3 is TGTGCCAGCAGGCGGGTTAATGACAGGGGATACGGCTACACCTTC.

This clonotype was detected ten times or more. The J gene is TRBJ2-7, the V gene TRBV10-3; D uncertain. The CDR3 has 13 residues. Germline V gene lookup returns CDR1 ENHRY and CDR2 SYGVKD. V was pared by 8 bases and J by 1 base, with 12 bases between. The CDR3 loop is CAISRSDSYEQYF. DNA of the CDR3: TGTGCCATCTCGAGGTCCGATTCCTACGAGCAGTACTTC.

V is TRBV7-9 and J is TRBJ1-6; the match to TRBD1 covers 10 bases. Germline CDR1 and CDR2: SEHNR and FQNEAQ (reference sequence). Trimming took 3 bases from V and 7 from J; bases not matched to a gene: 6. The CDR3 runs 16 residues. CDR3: CASSLARDRGNSPLHF. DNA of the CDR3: TGTGCCAGCAGCTTGGCCCGGGACAGGGGCAATTCACCCCTCCACTTT.

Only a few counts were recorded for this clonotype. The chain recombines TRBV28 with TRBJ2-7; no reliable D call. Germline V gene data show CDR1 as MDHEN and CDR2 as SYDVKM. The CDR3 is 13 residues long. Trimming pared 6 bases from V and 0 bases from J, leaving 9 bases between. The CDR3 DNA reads TGTGCCAGCAGCCCAACGGTCTCCTACGAGCAGTACTTC. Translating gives CASSPTVSYEQYF. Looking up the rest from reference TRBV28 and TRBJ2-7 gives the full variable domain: DVKVTQSSRYLVKRTGEKVFLECVQDMDHENMFWYRQDPGLGLRLIYFSYDVKMKEKGDIPEGYSVSREKKERFSLILESASTNQTSMYLCASSPTVSYEQYFGPGTRLTVT.

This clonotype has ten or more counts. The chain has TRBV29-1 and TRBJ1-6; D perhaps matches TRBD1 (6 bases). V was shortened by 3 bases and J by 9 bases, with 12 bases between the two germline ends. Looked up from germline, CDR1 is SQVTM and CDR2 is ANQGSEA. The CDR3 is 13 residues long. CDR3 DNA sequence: TGCAGCGTTGATTCTGGGGGCGGTTCACCCCTCCACTTT. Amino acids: CSVDSGGGSPLHF.

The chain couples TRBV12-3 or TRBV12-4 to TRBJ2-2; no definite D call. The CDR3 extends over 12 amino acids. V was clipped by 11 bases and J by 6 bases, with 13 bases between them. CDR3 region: CAAGSSAGELFF. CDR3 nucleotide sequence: TGTGCCGCCGGGTCGAGCGCCGGGGAGCTGTTTTTT.

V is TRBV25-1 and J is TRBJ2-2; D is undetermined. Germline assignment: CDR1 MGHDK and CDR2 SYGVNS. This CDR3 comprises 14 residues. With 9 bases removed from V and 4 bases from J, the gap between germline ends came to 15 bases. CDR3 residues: CASSILDGTGELFF. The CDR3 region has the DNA TGTGCCAGTAGTATATTGGACGGCACCGGGGAGCTGTTTTTT.